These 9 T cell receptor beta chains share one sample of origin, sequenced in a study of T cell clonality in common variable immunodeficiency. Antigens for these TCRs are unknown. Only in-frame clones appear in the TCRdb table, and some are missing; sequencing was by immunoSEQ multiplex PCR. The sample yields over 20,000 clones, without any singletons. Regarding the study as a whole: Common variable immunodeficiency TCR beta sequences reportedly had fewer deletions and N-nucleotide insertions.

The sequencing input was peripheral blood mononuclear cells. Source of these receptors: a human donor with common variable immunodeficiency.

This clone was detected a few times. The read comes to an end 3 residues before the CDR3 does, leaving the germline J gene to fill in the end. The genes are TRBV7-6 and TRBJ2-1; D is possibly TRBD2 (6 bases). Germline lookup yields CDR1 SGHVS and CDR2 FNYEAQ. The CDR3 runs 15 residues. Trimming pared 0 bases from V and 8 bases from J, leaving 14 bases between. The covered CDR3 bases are TGTGCCAGCAGCTTAGCCCAGCGGGTGGTCGATGAG. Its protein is CASSLAQRVVDE. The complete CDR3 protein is CASSLAQRVVDEQFF.

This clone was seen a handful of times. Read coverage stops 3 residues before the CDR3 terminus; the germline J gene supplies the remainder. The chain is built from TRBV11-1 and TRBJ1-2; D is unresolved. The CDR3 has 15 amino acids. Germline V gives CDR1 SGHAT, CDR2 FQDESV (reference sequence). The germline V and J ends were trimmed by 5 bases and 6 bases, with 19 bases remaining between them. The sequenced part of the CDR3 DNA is TGTGCCAGCAGCCACCCCAGTAATAACTATCATGGC. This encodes CASSHPSNNYHG. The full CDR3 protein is CASSHPSNNYHGYTF.

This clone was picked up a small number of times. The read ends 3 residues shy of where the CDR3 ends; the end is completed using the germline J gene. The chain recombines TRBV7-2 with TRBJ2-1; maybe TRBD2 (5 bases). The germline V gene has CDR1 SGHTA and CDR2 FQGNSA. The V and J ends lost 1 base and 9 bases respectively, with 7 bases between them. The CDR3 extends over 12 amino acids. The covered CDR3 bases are TGTGCCAGCAGCTTAGTAAGCGGTGAG. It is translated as CASSLVSGE. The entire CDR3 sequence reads CASSLVSGEQFF.

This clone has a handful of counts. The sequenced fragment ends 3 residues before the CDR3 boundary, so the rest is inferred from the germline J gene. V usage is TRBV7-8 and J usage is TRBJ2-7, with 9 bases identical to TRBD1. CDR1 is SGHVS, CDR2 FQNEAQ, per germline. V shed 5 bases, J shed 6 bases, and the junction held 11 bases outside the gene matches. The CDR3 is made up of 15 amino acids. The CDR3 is CASSRAGTGRGEQYF. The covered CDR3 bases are TGTGCCAGCAGCCGGGCCGGGACAGGGAGAGGCGAG. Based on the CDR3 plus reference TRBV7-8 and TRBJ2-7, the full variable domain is GAGVSQSPRYKVAKRGQDVALRCDPISGHVSLFWYQQALGQGPEFLTYFQNEAQLDKSGLPSDRFFAERPEGSVSTLKIQRTQQEDSAVYLCASSRAGTGRGEQYFGPGTRLTVT.

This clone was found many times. CDR3 bases read: TGTGCCAGCAGCCCCGAACCGGGACAGGGGCCGCATAACTATGGC. Its protein is CASSPEPGQGPHNYG. Given in full, the CDR3 is CASSPEPGQGPHNYGYTF. V usage is TRBV7-3 and J usage is TRBJ1-2, with 10 bases lining up with TRBD1. The CDR3 end is not reached by the read, which stops 3 residues before it; the germline J gene fills it in. CDR1 is SGHTA, CDR2 FQGTGA, per germline. J lost 1 base, V lost 5 bases, and 13 bases had no gene match. The CDR3 runs to 18 residues.

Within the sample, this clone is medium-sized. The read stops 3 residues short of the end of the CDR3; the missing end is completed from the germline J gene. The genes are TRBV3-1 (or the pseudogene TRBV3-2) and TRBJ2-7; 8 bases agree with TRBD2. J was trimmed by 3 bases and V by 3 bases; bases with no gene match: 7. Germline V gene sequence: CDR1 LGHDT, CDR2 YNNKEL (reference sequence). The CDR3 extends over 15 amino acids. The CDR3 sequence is CASSHTSSGGYEQYF. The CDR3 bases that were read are TGTGCCAGCAGCCACACCTCAAGCGGGGGCTACGAG.

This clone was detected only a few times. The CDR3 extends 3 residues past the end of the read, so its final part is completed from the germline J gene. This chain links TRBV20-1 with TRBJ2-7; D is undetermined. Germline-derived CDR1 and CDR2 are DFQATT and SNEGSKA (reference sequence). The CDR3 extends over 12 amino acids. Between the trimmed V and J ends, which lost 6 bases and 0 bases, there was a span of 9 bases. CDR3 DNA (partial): TGCAGTGCGGTAGGGTACTCCTACGAG. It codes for CSAVGYSYE. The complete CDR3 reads CSAVGYSYEQYF.

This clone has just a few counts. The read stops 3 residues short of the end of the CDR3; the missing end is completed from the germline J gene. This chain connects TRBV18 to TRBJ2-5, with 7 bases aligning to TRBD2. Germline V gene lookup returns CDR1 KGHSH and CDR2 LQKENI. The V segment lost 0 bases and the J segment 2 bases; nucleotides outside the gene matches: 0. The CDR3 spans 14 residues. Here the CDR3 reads CASSPPGLQETQYF. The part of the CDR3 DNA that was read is TGTGCCAGCTCACCACCGGGACTACAAGAGACC.

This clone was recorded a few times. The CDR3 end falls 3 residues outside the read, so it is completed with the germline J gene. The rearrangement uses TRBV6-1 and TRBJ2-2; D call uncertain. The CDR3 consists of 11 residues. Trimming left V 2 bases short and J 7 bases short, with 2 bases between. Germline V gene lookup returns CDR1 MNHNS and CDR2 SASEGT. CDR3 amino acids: CASSEYGELFF. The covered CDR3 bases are TGTGCCAGCAGTGAATACGGGGAG.